The rows below give T cell receptor beta chains drawn from one sample of a study of monozygotic twins with inflammatory bowel disease. TCRdb reprocessed the 5' RACE reads and stores each CDR3 protein as one record, lacking DNA. Listed are about 450,000 distinct CDR3 sequences; more than 2% falls within the top ten. The sample consisted of blood. These receptors were collected from a human donor with ulcerative colitis or Crohn's disease, or a healthy co-twin of an affected twin (not recorded which). The CDR3 runs from the conserved cysteine through the conserved F or W. Fields, in order: CDR3 length, J gene, V gene, CDR3 protein.

>11|TRBJ1-2|TRBV12-3/TRBV12-4
CAGKGFYGYTF
>16|TRBJ1-5|TRBV7-3
CASSSYDLYSNQPQHF
>15|TRBJ2-2|TRBV29-1
CSVEEGGKGTGELFF
>15|TRBJ2-3|TRBV7-9
CASSRFEVATDTQYF
>13|TRBJ2-1|TRBV2
CASSDGIYDEQFF
>15|TRBJ1-2|TRBV24-1
CATSEFDGRYYGYTF
>15|TRBJ1-4|TRBV25-1
CASSAPFGYNEKLFF
>15|TRBJ1-2|TRBV4-2
CASSQDRTGPNGYTF
>14|TRBJ2-3|TRBV6-2/TRBV6-3
CASRDNYGTDTQYF
>15|TRBJ2-3|TRBV7-6
CASSLRSGGTDTQYF
>14|TRBJ1-3|TRBV6-1
CASSEGQGRNTIYF
>15|TRBJ2-6|TRBV6-1
CASSPQSSGANVLTF
>14|TRBJ1-5|TRBV5-1
CASSSGGDNQPQHF
>14|TRBJ1-6|TRBV20-1
CSARAPLANSPLHF
>14|TRBJ2-1|TRBV28
CASWGRVSYNEQFF
>13|TRBJ1-1|TRBV30
CAWSASMNTEAFF
>15|TRBJ2-6|TRBV7-2
CASSLSSSGANVLTF
>13|TRBJ2-5|TRBV6-5
CATGFTRAETQYF
>14|TRBJ1-1|TRBV29-1
CSVVDDRANTEAFF
>14|TRBJ2-2|TRBV7-2
CASSQIAGAGELFF
>16|TRBJ2-1|TRBV18
CASSRTGQGSYNEQFF
>16|TRBJ2-6|TRBV6-1
CASSRGTASGANVLTF